These 17 T cell receptor beta chains were all obtained from the same sample, sequenced in a study of long-term antiretroviral therapy in people with HIV. They ran version v3.0 of the immunoSEQ assay at survey level. Assay used: immunoSEQ multiplex PCR; TCRdb lists only in-frame clones, some missing. Here the sample spans 20,000 to 30,000 clones, 65% to 80% being singletons. The specimen comprised unsorted PBMCs, sampled 1.2 years after starting antiretroviral therapy. The receptors originated from a woman aged 40 to 55 with HIV.

V is TRBV30 and J is TRBJ2-3, with a weak D call TRBD2 (5 bases). This CDR3 has 14 amino acids. The germline V gene encodes CDR1 GTSNPN and CDR2 SVGIG (reference sequence). V gave up 2 bases and J gave up 4 bases, with 13 bases separating them. CDR3 region: CAWSMWSGADTQYF. DNA for the CDR3: TGTGCCTGGAGTATGTGGAGCGGCGCAGATACGCAGTATTTT.

This rearrangement joins TRBV5-1 to TRBJ2-3; D is unclear. This CDR3 is built from 13 residues. Trimming stripped 7 bases from V and 1 base from J, with 10 bases between. In germline, CDR1 is SGHRS, CDR2 YFSETQ. Here the CDR3 reads CASGVGGTDTQYF. The CDR3 DNA sequence: TGCGCCAGCGGAGTTGGGGGCACAGATACGCAGTATTTT.

J is TRBJ2-5 and V is TRBV15; 7 bases agree with TRBD2. The CDR3 extends over 16 amino acids. The V gene end was trimmed by 3 bases and the J gene end by 7 bases; junction bases not matched to a gene: 14. Germline CDR1 reads LNHNV; CDR2 reads YYDKDF (reference sequence). The CDR3 bases are TGTGCCACCAGCAGTAGCGCTAGCGGCCCTCTTGGGACCCAGTACTTC. Protein product: CATSSSASGPLGTQYF.

V usage is TRBV29-1 and J usage is TRBJ1-4; 11 nucleotides agree with TRBD1. This CDR3 has 17 residues. The V gene end was trimmed by 4 bases and the J gene end by 3 bases; junction bases not matched to a gene: 10. Germline V gene data show CDR1 as SQVTM and CDR2 as ANQGSEA. The CDR3 DNA sequence: TGCAGCGTTGCCCGGACAGGGGGCGCGCGGGCTAATGAAAAACTGTTTTTT. Protein product: CSVARTGGARANEKLFF.

The gene calls are TRBV9 and TRBJ2-3; 8 nucleotides match TRBD2. The junction had 7 bases not matched to a gene; V was cut back by 0 bases and J by 7 bases. Germline-derived CDR1 and CDR2 are SGDLS and YYNGEE. The CDR3 sequence is 15 residues long. The CDR3 DNA sequence: TGTGCCAGCAGCGTAGAGGGACTAGGACCTTATACGCAGTATTTT. This codes for CASSVEGLGPYTQYF.

This clone was detected only once. The chain carries TRBV30 and TRBJ2-3; D not resolved. Germline CDR1 reads GTSNPN; CDR2 reads SVGIG (reference sequence). This CDR3 is 15 amino acids long. With 2 bases removed from V and 4 bases from J, the gap between germline ends came to 16 bases. The CDR3 region is CAWSPQTGLADTQYF. CDR3 bases: TGTGCCTGGAGTCCACAGACGGGTCTGGCAGATACGCAGTATTTT.

Here the CDR3 reads CAWTTSGSYEQYF. The CDR3 DNA follows: TGTGCCTGGACCACTAGCGGGTCCTACGAGCAGTACTTC. The rearrangement uses TRBV30 and TRBJ2-7; 9 nucleotides line up with TRBD2. V dropped 4 bases and J dropped 1; count of bases not matched to a gene: 2. The CDR3 runs 13 residues. Germline loops: CDR1 GTSNPN, CDR2 SVGIG (reference sequence). The variable domain in full, completed from reference TRBV30 and TRBJ2-7, reads SQTIHQWPATLVQPVGSPLSLECTVEGTSNPNLYWYRQAAGRGLQLLFYSVGIGQISSEVPQNLSASRPQDRQFILSSKKLLLSDSGFYLCAWTTSGSYEQYFGPGTRLTVT.

This rearrangement joins TRBV29-1 to TRBJ2-7; TRBD1 aligns across 11 bases. Germline V gives CDR1 SQVTM, CDR2 ANQGSEA. With V trimmed by 2 bases and J by 0 bases, 9 bases remained unmatched. This CDR3 is built from 17 residues. DNA of the CDR3: TGCAGCGTTGAATTCAGGACAGGGGGCTCCATCTCCTACGAGCAGTACTTC. As protein: CSVEFRTGGSISYEQYF.

The rearrangement links TRBV4-2 to TRBJ2-2, with a weak D call TRBD1 (6 bases). The CDR3 length is 15 residues. Per germline, CDR1 LGHNA and CDR2 YNFKEQ. Trimming shortened V by 3 bases and J by 5 bases, and 13 bases separated the two germline ends. CDR3 region: CASSQEDSTTGELFF. DNA of the CDR3: TGTGCCAGCAGCCAGGAGGACAGCACGACCGGGGAGCTGTTTTTT.

The V gene is TRBV5-4, the J gene TRBJ1-2, with D possibly TRBD1 on 5 matching bases. Germline V gene sequence: CDR1 SGHNT, CDR2 YYREEE (reference sequence). The V end lost 4 bases, the J end lost 0 bases, and 13 bases lay between the germline ends. The CDR3 runs to 15 residues. Written as DNA, the CDR3 is TGTGCCAGCAGCGTCGGGACTGGCGCTAACTATGGCTACACCTTC. Translation: CASSVGTGANYGYTF.

This sequence joins TRBV30 and TRBJ1-6, with D maybe TRBD1 (6 bases). CDR3 length equals 14 residues. Germline loops: CDR1 GTSNPN, CDR2 SVGIG (reference sequence). Deletions cut 5 bases from V and 7 bases from J, with 15 bases between. This CDR3 reads CAWVQGTLNSPLHF. Here the CDR3 DNA reads TGTGCCTGGGTGCAGGGGACACTAAATTCACCCCTCCACTTT.

The chain combines TRBV6-1 with TRBJ2-1, with D perhaps TRBD2 (6 bases). The CDR3 length is 15 residues. Between the trimmed V and J ends, which lost 6 bases and 0 bases, there was a span of 12 bases. CDR1 is MNHNS and CDR2 is SASEGT in the germline V gene. The CDR3 reads CASRERDFSYNEQFF. In DNA, the CDR3 is TGTGCCAGCAGAGAACGGGACTTCTCCTACAATGAGCAGTTCTTC.

The chain has TRBV4-2 and TRBJ2-7; 8 positions match TRBD2. After removal of 4 bases from V and 3 bases from J, the junction contained 2 bases not matched to a gene. Germline V gene lookup returns CDR1 LGHNA and CDR2 YNFKEQ. The CDR3 totals 13 residues. The CDR3 here is CASSLGRGYEQYF. CDR3 nucleotide sequence: TGTGCCAGCAGCCTCGGGAGGGGCTACGAGCAGTACTTC.

This CDR3 reads CASSPTGNTEAFF. The DNA of the CDR3 is TGTGCCAGCTCACCCACGGGGAACACTGAAGCTTTCTTT. The chain uses TRBV18 and TRBJ1-1; no reliable D call. CDR1 and CDR2 from the germline V gene are KGHSH and LQKENI. V dropped 3 bases and J dropped 1 base, with 6 bases sitting between them. This CDR3 comprises 13 residues.

This clone was seen a handful of times. The chain recombines TRBV4-3 with TRBJ1-1; 7 bases fit TRBD1. The CDR3 runs 15 residues. J gave up 6 bases and V 4 bases, and 11 bases lay outside the gene matches. Germline-derived CDR1 and CDR2 are LGHNA and YSLEER. The DNA for the CDR3 is TGCGCCAGCAGCCCCACCGACAGGGCTGGGGCTGAAGCTTTCTTT. It translates to CASSPTDRAGAEAFF.

The chain joins TRBV5-6 to TRBJ2-7, with D perhaps given as TRBD1 or TRBD2 (5 bases each). The CDR3 is 14 amino acids. CDR1 and CDR2 (germline): SGHDT, YYEEEE. Trimming shortened V by 0 bases and J by 4 bases, and 11 bases separated the two germline ends. CDR3: CASSLGGLTYEQYF. CDR3 DNA sequence: TGTGCCAGCAGCTTGGGGGGGTTGACTTACGAGCAGTACTTC. The full variable domain, in which reference TRBV5-6 and TRBJ2-7 provide the parts outside the CDR3, is DAGVTQSPTHLIKTRGQQVTLRCSPKSGHDTVSWYQQALGQGPQFIFQYYEEEERQRGNFPDRFSGHQFPNYSSELNVNALLLGDSALYLCASSLGGLTYEQYFGPGTRLTVT.

The count of this clone is one. This rearrangement joins TRBV2 to TRBJ2-5; 8 nucleotides match TRBD2. This CDR3 has 14 residues. V was clipped by 3 bases and J by 5 bases; unmatched bases: 5. Germline V gene lookup returns CDR1 SNHLY and CDR2 FYNNEI. The CDR3 region has the DNA TGTGCCAGCAGTGATTCGGGGGGGAGGGAGACCCAGTACTTC. Translation gives CASSDSGGRETQYF.